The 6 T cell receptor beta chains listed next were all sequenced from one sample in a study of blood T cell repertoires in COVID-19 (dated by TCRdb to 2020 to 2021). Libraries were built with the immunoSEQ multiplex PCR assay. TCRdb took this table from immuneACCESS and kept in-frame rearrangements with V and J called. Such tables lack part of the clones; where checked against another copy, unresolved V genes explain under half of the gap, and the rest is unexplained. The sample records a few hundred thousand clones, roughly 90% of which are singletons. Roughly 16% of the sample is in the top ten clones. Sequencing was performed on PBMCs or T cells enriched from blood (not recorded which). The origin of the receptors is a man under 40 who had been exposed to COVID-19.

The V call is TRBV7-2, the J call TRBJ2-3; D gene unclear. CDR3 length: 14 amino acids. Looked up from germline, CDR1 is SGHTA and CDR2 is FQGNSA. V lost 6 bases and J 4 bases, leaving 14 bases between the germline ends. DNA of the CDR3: TGTGCCAGCAGTTTTAGTGTTTCTGCAGATACGCAGTATTTT. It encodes CASSFSVSADTQYF.

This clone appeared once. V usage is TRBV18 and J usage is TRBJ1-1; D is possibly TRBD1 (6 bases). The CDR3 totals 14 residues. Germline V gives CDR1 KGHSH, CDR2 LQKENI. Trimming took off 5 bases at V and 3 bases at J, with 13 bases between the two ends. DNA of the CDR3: TGTGCCAGCTCAAAGAGGGGGTTGGACACTGAAGCTTTCTTT. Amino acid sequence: CASSKRGLDTEAFF.

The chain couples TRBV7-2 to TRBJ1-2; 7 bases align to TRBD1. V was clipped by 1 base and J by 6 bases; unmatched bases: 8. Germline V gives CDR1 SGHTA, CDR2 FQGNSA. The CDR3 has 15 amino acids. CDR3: CASSLVYRGLHGYTF. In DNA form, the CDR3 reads TGTGCCAGCAGCTTAGTGTACAGGGGCCTTCATGGCTACACCTTC.

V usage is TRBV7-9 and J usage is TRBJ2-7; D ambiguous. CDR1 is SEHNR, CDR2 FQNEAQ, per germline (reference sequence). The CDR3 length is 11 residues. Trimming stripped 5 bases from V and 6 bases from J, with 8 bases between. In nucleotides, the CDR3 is TGTGCCAGCAGCGCGTCTTTCGAGCAGTACTTC. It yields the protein CASSASFEQYF.

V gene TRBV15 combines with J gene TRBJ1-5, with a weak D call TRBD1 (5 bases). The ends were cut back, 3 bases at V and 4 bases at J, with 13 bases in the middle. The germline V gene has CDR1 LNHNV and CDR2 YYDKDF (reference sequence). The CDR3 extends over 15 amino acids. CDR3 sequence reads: CATSSHDRSNQPQHF. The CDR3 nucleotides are TGTGCCACCAGCAGCCACGACAGATCTAATCAGCCCCAGCATTTT. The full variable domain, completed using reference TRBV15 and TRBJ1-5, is DAMVIQNPRYQVTQFGKPVTLSCSQTLNHNVMYWYQQKSSQAPKLLFHYYDKDFNNEADTPDNFQSRRPNTSFCFLDIRSPGLGDTAMYLCATSSHDRSNQPQHFGDGTRLSIL.

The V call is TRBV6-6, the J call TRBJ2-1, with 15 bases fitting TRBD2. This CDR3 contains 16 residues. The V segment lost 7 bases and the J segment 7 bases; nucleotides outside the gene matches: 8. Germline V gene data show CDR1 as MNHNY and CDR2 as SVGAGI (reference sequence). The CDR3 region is CASNGLAGGLGNEQFF. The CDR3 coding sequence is TGTGCCAGCAACGGACTAGCGGGGGGGTTAGGAAATGAGCAGTTCTTC.